Below are 3 T cell receptor beta chains sequenced from a single sample in a study of T cell responses to AZD1222 COVID-19 vaccine. Profiled with immunoSEQ multiplex PCR; TCRdb holds only in-frame clones, not every one. The table lists 98,000 or so clones, over 75% of them singletons, with 7% to 10% in the top ten. Specimen: peripheral blood, collected on day 0 of AZD1222 vaccination. The receptors originated from an adult in good health.

The genes are TRBV27 and TRBJ2-1; TRBD1 agrees at 7 bases. The CDR3 is 17 amino acids. V was clipped by 2 bases and J by 7 bases; unmatched bases: 14. Germline CDR1 and CDR2: MNHEY and SMNVEV (reference sequence). In DNA, the CDR3 is TGTGCCAGCAGTTTAACCCTGAAGGGGGCGCGAGGGAATGAGCAGTTCTTC. Translation: CASSLTLKGARGNEQFF.

The genes are TRBV19 and TRBJ1-4; TRBD1 is a possible D gene (5 bases). Per germline, CDR1 LNHDA and CDR2 SQIVND (reference sequence). The CDR3 extends over 14 amino acids. The V end was cut by 7 bases, the J end by 3 bases, with 12 bases between. CDR3 coding DNA: TGTGCCAGTAAATTTGGGGCGGCTAATGAAAAACTGTTTTTT. Translated: CASKFGAANEKLFF.

The J gene is TRBJ2-2, the V gene TRBV19, with 9 bases fitting TRBD2. The CDR3 consists of 15 residues. The germline CDR1 and CDR2 sequences are LNHDA and SQIVND (reference sequence). The trim removed 8 bases at V and 0 bases at J, leaving 4 bases unmatched. The CDR3 DNA sequence: TGTGCCAGTGGTTTAGCGGGGGCGAACACCGGGGAGCTGTTTTTT. Translating it yields CASGLAGANTGELFF.